These T cell receptor beta chains were read from a single sample in a study of blood T cell repertoires in COVID-19. TCRdb's table, derived via immunoSEQ multiplex PCR, lists solely in-frame clones and lacks some. Among about 110,000 clones, around 83% were seen once, and the ten largest hold 2.1%. Sequenced material: peripheral blood. Source of these receptors: a human donor in a cohort sampled during active COVID-19. Each CDR3 is given with its conserved first and last residue. The order of the fields is clone size, J gene, D gene, V gene, CDR3 protein, CDR3 DNA. A D gene is named only where the DNA matches it firmly. The size entry is marked missing in some rows and otherwise reads once, few, many or a size class.

>NA|TRBJ2-7|TRBD2|TRBV18
CASSPTSGTEQYF
TGTGCCAGCTCACCGACTAGCGGGACCGAGCAGTACTTC
>once|TRBJ1-5|NA|TRBV28
CASLPSLGGVQPQHF
TGTGCCAGCCTCCCGAGCCTTGGGGGGGTTCAGCCCCAGCATTTT
>NA|TRBJ1-2|TRBD1|TRBV3-1/TRBV3-2
CASSQGQGKYGYTF
TGTGCCAGCAGCCAAGGACAGGGGAAGTATGGCTACACCTTC
>NA|TRBJ1-2|NA|TRBV7-9
CASSYQTGVVGYTF
TGTGCCAGCAGCTACCAGACAGGAGTTGTTGGCTACACCTTC
>NA|TRBJ2-1|NA|TRBV7-2
CASSLGLLSEQFF
TGTGCCAGCAGCTTAGGACTGCTTAGTGAGCAGTTCTTC
>NA|TRBJ2-3|NA|TRBV7-2
CASSPMSSTDTQYF
TGTGCCAGCAGTCCCATGAGTAGCACAGATACGCAGTATTTT
>NA|TRBJ1-4|NA|TRBV7-9
CASSLTEAREKLFF
TGTGCCAGCAGCTTAACAGAAGCTCGTGAAAAACTGTTTTTT
>few|TRBJ1-1|NA|TRBV10-3
CATRGVENTEAFF
TGTGCCACCAGGGGCGTGGAAAACACTGAAGCTTTCTTT
>once|TRBJ2-7|NA|TRBV10-2
CASSEPSGYEQYF
TGCGCCAGCAGTGAACCCTCGGGCTACGAGCAGTACTTC
>NA|TRBJ2-2|TRBD2|TRBV2
CASGQVAGVSGELFF
TGTGCCAGCGGCCAGGTAGCGGGAGTTTCCGGGGAGCTGTTTTTT
>NA|TRBJ1-5|NA|TRBV4-1
CASSQAQISNQPQHF
TGCGCCAGCAGCCAAGCCCAGATTAGCAATCAGCCCCAGCATTTT
>NA|TRBJ2-2|NA|TRBV6-5
CASSYWPMNTGELFF
TGTGCCAGCAGTTACTGGCCGATGAACACCGGGGAGCTGTTTTTT
>NA|TRBJ1-1|NA|TRBV12-3/TRBV12-4
CASSMGSPVAFF
TGTGCCAGCAGTATGGGCTCTCCGGTAGCTTTCTTT
>once|TRBJ2-5|NA|TRBV24-1
CATSDPSPPGEETQYF
TGTGCCACCAGTGACCCTTCCCCCCCGGGGGAAGAGACCCAGTACTTC
>few|TRBJ2-1|TRBD2|TRBV5-4
CASSSTSGGYNEQFF
TGTGCCAGCAGCTCCACTAGCGGAGGATACAATGAGCAGTTCTTC
>NA|TRBJ2-1|NA|TRBV6-2/TRBV6-3
CASSYPGLNPKLEFF
TGTGCCAGCAGTTACCCAGGACTCAACCCAAAATTGGAGTTCTTC
>NA|TRBJ1-2|NA|TRBV24-1
CATSDSRWGYTF
TGTGCCACCAGTGATTCCCGGTGGGGCTACACCTTC
>NA|TRBJ2-1|TRBD2|TRBV9
CASSVSGSGGYNEQFF
TGTGCCAGCAGCGTCTCCGGTAGCGGGGGCTACAATGAGCAGTTCTTC